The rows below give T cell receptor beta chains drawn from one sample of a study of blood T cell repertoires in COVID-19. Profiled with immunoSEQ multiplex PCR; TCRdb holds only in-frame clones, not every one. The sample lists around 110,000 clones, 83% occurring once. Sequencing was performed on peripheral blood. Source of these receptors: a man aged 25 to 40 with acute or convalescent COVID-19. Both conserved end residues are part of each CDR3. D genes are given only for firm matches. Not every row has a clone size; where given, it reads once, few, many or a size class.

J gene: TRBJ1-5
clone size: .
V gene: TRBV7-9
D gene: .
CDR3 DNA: TGTGCCAGCAGCGATGGACAGAGCAGCAATCAGCCCCAGCATTTT
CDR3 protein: CASSDGQSSNQPQHF

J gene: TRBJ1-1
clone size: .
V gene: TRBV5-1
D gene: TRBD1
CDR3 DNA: TGCGCCAGCAGCTTGATGAGGACAGGGGGGGACACTGAAGCTTTCTTT
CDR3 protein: CASSLMRTGGDTEAFF

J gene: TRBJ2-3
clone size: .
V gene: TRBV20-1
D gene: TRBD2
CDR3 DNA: TGCAGTGCACTGACTAGCGCTACGCAGTATTTT
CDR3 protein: CSALTSATQYF

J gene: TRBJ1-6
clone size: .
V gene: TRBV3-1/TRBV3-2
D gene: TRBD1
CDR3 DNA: TGTGCCAGCAGCCAAGATGGGACAGGGAGCTCACCCCTCCACTTT
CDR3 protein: CASSQDGTGSSPLHF

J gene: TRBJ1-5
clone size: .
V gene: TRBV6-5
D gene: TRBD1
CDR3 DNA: TGTGCCAGCAGTTGGGGACAGGGGGCACAGCCCCAGCATTTT
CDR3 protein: CASSWGQGAQPQHF

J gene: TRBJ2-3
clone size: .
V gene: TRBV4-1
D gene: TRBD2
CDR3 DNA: TGCGCCAGCAGCCCCCTGGGACTATCCGACACAGATACGCAGTATTTT
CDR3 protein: CASSPLGLSDTDTQYF

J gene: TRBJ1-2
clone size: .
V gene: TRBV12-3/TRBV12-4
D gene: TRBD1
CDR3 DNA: TGTGCCAGCTGGGGAACAGGGGGCTATGGCTACACCTTC
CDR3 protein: CASWGTGGYGYTF

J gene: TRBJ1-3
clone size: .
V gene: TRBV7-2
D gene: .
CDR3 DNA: TGTGCCAGCAGCTTAAGTACAGGCTCTGGAAACACCATATATTTT
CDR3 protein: CASSLSTGSGNTIYF

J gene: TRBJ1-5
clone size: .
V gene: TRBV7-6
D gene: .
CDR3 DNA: TGTGCCAGCAGTACCAGGGATTTGCAGCCCCAGCATTTT
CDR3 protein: CASSTRDLQPQHF

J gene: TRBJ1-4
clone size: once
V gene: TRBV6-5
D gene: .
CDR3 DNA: TGTGCCAGCAGGAGGGACAATGGGGGAGAAAAACTGTTTTTT
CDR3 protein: CASRRDNGGEKLFF

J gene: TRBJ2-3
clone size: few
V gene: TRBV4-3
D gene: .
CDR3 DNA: TGCGCCAGCAGCCAAGATCTTAGGTTTACGGGAGATACGCAGTATTTT
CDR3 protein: CASSQDLRFTGDTQYF

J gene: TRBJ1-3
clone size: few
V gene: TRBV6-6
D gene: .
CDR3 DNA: TGTGCCAGCAGTTATGGGCAGGGCGGAAACACCATATATTTT
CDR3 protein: CASSYGQGGNTIYF

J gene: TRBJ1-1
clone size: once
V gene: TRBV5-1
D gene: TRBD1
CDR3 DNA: TGCGCCAGCAGGGAAGGACAGGCCAACACTGAAGCTTTCTTT
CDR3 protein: CASREGQANTEAFF

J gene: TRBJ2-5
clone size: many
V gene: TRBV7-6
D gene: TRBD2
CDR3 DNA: TGTGCCAGCAGCTTAGGCGGGGGGGACCAAGAGACCCAGTACTTC
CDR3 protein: CASSLGGGDQETQYF

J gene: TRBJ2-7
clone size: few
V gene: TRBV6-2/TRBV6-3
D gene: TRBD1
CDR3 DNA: TGTGCCAGCAGTCCGAGGGGACAGGGAACCCTCGAGCAGTACTTC
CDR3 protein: CASSPRGQGTLEQYF

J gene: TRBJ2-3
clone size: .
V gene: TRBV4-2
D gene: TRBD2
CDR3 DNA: TGTGCCAGCAGCCGTAGCGGGAGCACAGATACGCAGTATTTT
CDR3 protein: CASSRSGSTDTQYF

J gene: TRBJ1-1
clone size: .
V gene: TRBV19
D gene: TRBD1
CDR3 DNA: TGTGCCAGTAGTTCGACAGGGGACACTGAAGCTTTCTTT
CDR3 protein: CASSSTGDTEAFF

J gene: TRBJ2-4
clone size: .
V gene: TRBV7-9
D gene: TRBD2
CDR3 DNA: TGTGCCAGCAGCTTATCGGGAGGGGGCAAAAACATTCAGTACTTC
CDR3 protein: CASSLSGGGKNIQYF

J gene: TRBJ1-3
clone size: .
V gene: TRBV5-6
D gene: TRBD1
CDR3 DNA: TGTGCCAGCAGCTTTCCCGGGACAGCAGGAAACACCATATATTTT
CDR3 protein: CASSFPGTAGNTIYF

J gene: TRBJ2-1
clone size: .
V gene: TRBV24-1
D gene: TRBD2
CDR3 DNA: TGTGCCACCAGTGATAGCGGGGGTAACTACAATGAGCAGTTCTTC
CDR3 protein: CATSDSGGNYNEQFF

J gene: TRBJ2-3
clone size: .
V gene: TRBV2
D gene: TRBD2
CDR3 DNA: TGTGCCAGCAGTGAAGTTGTGACTAGCGGGAGCGAGGCAGATACGCAGTATTTT
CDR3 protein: CASSEVVTSGSEADTQYF

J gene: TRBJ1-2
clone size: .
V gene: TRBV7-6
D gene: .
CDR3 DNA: TGTGCCAGCAGCTTAATAGGGGGGGGTGTTTCTGGCTACACCTTC
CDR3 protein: CASSLIGGGVSGYTF

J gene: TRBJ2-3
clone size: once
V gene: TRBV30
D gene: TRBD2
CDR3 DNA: TGTGCCTGGGAAAGCGGGGGGGCCTCAGATACGCAGTATTTT
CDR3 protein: CAWESGGASDTQYF

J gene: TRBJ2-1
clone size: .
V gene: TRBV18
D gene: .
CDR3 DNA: TGTGCCAGCTCTCCCGGAGGGTACAATGAGCAGTTCTTC
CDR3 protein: CASSPGGYNEQFF

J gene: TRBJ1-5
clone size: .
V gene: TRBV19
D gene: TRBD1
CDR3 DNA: TGTGCCAGTAGACACAGGGGCAGCAATCAGCCCCAGCATTTT
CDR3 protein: CASRHRGSNQPQHF

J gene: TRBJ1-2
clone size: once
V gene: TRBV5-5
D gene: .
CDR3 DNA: TGTGCCAGCAGCGATCGCAATCCAGGGTTCTATGGCTACACCTTC
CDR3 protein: CASSDRNPGFYGYTF

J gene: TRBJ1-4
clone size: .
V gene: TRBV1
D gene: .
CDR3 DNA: TGCACGCACAAGGGGGCAACTAATGAAAAACTGTTTTTT
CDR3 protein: CTHKGATNEKLFF

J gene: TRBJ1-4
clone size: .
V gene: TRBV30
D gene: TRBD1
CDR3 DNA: TGTGCCGCAGACTCCCAGGGACAGGGGATTTTGGGGAATGAAAAACTGTTTTTT
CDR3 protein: CAADSQGQGILGNEKLFF

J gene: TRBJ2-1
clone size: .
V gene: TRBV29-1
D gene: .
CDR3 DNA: TGCAGCGTTGAAAGTGACGGGTATGAGCAGTTCTTC
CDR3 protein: CSVESDGYEQFF

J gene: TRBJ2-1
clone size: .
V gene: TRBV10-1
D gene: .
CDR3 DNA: TGCGCCAGCAGTGATGGGGGCACCTCCTACAATGAGCAGTTCTTC
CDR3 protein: CASSDGGTSYNEQFF

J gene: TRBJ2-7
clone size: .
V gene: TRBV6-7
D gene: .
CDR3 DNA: TGTGCCAGCAGTTACTCGGACAGTTTGTGGATCCTTAACTCCTACGAGCAGTACTTC
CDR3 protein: CASSYSDSLWILNSYEQYF

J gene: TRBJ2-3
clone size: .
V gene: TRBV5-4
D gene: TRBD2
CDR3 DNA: TGTGCCAGCAGCCTTACTAGCGGGGTTGCAGATACGCAGTATTTT
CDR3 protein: CASSLTSGVADTQYF

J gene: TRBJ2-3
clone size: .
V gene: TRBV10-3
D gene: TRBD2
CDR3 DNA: TGTGCCATCAGCCCTCGGCCTAGCGGAGCTCCAATGACAGATACGCAGTATTTT
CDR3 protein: CAISPRPSGAPMTDTQYF

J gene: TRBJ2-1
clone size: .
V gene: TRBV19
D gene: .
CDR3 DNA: TGTGCCAGTAGTACCGACGGAGTATGGGGCGTGAATGAGCAGTTCTTC
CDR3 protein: CASSTDGVWGVNEQFF

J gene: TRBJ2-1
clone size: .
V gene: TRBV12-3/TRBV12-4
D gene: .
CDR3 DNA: TGTGCCAGCAGTTTTTCGGGTGAGCAGTTCTTC
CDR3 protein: CASSFSGEQFF

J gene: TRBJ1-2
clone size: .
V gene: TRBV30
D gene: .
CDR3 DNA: TGTGCCTGGAGTGCTTCCAGGGCCCACTATGGCTACACCTTC
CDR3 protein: CAWSASRAHYGYTF

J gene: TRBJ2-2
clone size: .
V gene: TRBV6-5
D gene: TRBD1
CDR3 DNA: TGTGCCAGCAGCCCCAGGACAGGGTGGGGGGAGCTGTTTTTT
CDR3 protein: CASSPRTGWGELFF

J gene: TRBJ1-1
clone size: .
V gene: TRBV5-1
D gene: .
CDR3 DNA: TGCGCCAGCATGGAACCGGGAGGGACTGAAGCTTTCTTT
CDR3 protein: CASMEPGGTEAFF

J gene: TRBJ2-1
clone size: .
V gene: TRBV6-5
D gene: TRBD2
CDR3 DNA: TGTGCCAGCAGACCGGGACTAGCCTACTACAATGAGCAGTTCTTC
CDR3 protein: CASRPGLAYYNEQFF

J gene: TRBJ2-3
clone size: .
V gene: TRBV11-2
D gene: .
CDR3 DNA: TGTGCCAGCAGCTTACCCCCCTGGCAACCCGGGGATACGCAGTATTTT
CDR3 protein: CASSLPPWQPGDTQYF

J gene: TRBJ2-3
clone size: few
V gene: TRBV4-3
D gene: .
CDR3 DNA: TGCGCCAGCAGCTCCCAGGGTTTCACAGATACGCAGTATTTT
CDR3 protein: CASSSQGFTDTQYF

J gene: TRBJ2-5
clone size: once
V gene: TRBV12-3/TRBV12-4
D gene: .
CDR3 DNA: TGTGCCAGCACCCTATATCCCCAAGAGACCCAGTACTTC
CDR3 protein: CASTLYPQETQYF

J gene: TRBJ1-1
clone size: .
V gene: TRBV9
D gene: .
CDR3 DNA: TGTGCCAGCAGCCTAGCGCCGGAAGGGGACACTGAAGCTTTCTTT
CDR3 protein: CASSLAPEGDTEAFF

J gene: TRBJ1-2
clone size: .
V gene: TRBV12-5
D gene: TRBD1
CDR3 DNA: TGTGCTAGTGGTTTGTCGACAGGGTCTAACTATGGCTACACCTTC
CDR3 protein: CASGLSTGSNYGYTF

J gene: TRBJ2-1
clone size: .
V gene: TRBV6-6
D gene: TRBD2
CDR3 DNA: TGTGCCAGCAGCTCTGTACGTAGCGGGGGGGCTTTTTCCTACAATGAGCAGTTCTTC
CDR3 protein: CASSSVRSGGAFSYNEQFF

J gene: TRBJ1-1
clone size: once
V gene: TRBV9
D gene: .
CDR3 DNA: TGTGCCAGCAGCGTCGACAGTTTGAACACTGAAGCTTTCTTT
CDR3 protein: CASSVDSLNTEAFF

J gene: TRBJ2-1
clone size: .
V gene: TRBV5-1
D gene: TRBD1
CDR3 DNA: TGCGCCAGCAGCTCAGACAGGGTGAACAATGAGCAGTTCTTC
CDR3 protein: CASSSDRVNNEQFF

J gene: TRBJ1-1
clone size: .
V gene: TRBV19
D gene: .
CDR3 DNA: .
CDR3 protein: CASTSDRSMNTEAFF

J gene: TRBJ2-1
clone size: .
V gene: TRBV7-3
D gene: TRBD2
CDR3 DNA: TGTGCCAGCAGCCCCCACCCCGGGACTAGATTCCATGAGCAGTTCTTC
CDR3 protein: CASSPHPGTRFHEQFF

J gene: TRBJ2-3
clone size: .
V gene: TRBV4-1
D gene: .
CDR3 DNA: TGCGCCAGCAGCCCTAGCGGGCAGGGGGGAGATACGCAGTATTTT
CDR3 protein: CASSPSGQGGDTQYF

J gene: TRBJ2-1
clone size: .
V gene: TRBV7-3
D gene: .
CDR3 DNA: TGTGCCAGCAGCTTAGACTGGAAGGCAACCTACAATGAGCAGTTCTTC
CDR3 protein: CASSLDWKATYNEQFF

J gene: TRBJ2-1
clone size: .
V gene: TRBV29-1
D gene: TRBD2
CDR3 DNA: TGCAGCGTTGCGACTAGCGGGAGGACCAATGAGCAGTTCTTC
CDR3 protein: CSVATSGRTNEQFF

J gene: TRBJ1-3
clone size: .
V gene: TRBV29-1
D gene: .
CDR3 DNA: TGCAGCGTTGCGGTAGATGGAAACACCATATATTTT
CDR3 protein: CSVAVDGNTIYF

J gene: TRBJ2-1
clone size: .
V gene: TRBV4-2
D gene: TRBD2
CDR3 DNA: TGTGCCAGCAGCCAAGAGGGACTAGCGGAGGGGGAGCAGTTCTTC
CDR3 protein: CASSQEGLAEGEQFF

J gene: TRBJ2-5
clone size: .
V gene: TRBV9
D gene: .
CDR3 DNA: TGTGCCAGCAGCGTGGGCACACTGGGAGAGACCCAGTACTTC
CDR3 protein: CASSVGTLGETQYF

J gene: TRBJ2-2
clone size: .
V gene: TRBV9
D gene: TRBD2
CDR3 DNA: TGTGCCAGCAGCGTAGGGGAGGGAGCCAACACCGGGGAGCTGTTTTTT
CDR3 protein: CASSVGEGANTGELFF

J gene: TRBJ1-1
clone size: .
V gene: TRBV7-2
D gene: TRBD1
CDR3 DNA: TGTGCCAGCAGCTCCGACAGGGGGCGGACTGAAGCTTTCTTT
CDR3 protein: CASSSDRGRTEAFF

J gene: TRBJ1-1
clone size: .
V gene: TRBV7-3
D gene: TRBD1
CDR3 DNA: TGTGCCAGCAGCCCTCGGACAGGGATGAACACTGAAGCTTTCTTT
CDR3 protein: CASSPRTGMNTEAFF

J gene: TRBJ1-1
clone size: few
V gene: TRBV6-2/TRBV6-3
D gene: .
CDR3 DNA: TGTGCCAGCAGTATCGAAATGGGGGGGGCGCGGACTGAAGCTTTCTTT
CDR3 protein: CASSIEMGGARTEAFF

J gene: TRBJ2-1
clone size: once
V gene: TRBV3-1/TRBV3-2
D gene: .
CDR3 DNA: TGTGCCAGCAGCCAAGCACGTGGTAGCTCCTACAATGAGCAGTTCTTC
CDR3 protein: CASSQARGSSYNEQFF